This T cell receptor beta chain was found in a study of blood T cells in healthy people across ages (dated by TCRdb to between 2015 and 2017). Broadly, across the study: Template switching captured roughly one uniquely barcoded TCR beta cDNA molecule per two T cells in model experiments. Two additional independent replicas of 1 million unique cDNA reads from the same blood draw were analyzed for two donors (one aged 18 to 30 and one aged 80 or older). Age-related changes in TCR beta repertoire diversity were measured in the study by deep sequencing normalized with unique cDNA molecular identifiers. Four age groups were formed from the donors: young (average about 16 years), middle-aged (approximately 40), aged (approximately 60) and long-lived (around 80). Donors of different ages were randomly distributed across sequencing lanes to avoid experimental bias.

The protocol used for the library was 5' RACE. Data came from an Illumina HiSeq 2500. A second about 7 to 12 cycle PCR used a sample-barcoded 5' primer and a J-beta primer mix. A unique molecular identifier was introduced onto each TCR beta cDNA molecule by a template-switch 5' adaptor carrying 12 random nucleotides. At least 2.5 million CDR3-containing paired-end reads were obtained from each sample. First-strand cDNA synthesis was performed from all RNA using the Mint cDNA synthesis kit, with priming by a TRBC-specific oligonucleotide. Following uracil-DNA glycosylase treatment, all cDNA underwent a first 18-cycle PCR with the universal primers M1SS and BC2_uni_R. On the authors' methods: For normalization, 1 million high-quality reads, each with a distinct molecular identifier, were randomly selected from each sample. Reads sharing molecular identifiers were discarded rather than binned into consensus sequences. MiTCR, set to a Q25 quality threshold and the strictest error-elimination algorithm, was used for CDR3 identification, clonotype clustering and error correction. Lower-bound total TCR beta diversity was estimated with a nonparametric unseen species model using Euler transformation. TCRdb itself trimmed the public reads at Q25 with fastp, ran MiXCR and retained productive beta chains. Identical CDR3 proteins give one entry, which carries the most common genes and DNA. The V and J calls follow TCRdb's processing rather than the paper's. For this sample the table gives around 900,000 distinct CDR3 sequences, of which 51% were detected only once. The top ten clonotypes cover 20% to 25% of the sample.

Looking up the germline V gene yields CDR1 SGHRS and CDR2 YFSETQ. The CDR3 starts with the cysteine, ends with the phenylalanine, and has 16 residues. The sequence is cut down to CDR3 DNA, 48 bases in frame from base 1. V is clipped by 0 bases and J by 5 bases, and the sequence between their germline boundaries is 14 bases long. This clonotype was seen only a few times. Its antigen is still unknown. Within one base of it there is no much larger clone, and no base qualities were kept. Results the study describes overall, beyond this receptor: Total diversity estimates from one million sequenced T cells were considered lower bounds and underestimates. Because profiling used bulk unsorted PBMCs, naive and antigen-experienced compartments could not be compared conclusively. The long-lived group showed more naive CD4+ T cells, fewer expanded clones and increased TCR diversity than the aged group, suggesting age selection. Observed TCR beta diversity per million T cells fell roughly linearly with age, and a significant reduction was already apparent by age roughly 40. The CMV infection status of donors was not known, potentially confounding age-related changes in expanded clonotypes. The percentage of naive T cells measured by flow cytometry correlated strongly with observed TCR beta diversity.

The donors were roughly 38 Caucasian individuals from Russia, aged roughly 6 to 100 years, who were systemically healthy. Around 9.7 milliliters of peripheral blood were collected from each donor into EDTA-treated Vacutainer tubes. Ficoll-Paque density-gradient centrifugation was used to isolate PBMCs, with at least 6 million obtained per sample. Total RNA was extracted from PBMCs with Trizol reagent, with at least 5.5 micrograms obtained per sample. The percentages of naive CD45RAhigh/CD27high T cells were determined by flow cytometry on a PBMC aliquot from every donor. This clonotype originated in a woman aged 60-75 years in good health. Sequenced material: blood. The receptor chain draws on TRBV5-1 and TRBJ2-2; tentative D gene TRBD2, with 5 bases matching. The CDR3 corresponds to CASSLAPSSGTGELFF. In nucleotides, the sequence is TGCGCCAGCAGCTTGGCTCCTAGTTCGGGGACCGGGGAGCTGTTTTTT.